The 32 T cell receptor beta chains in this list originate from one sample, sequenced in a study of cytomegalovirus exposure and HLA in healthy donors. PCR primers comprised 60 Vbeta and 13 Jbeta primers. Sequencing used immunoSEQ multiplex PCR; TCRdb keeps in-frame clones, though not all of them. The table records 150,000 to 200,000 clones, 75% to 80% of them present only once. Sequenced: PBMCs. The receptors here all came from a middle-aged man in good health and CMV-seropositive.

V gene TRBV5-4 combines with J gene TRBJ1-4; tentatively, D is TRBD1 (6 bases). Germline values: CDR1 SGHNT, CDR2 YYREEE (reference sequence). V was shortened by 4 bases and J by 12 bases, with 13 bases between the two germline ends. The CDR3 is 12 residues long. CDR3 coding DNA: TGTGCCAGCAGCGAGGGCGCAGGGGAACTGTTTTTT. Translating gives CASSEGAGELFF.

The rearrangement joins TRBV7-9 to TRBJ1-2; D is possibly TRBD1 (5 bases). With 3 bases removed from V and 7 bases from J, the gap between germline ends came to 9 bases. The CDR3 consists of 12 residues. Germline loops: CDR1 SEHNR, CDR2 FQNEAQ (reference sequence). The CDR3 DNA follows: TGTGCCAGCAGCTTGGCAGGGCCTGGCTACACCTTC. Its protein product is CASSLAGPGYTF. The variable domain in full, with the rest retrieved from reference TRBV7-9 and TRBJ1-2, is DTGVSQNPRHKITKRGQNVTFRCDPISEHNRLYWYRQTLGQGPEFLTYFQNEAQLEKSRLLSDRFSAERPKGSFSTLEIQRTEQGDSAMYLCASSLAGPGYTFGSGTRLTVV.

The chain carries TRBV7-6 and TRBJ2-7; the D gene is possibly TRBD2 (6 bases). V was shortened by 1 base and J by 0 bases, with 13 bases between the two germline ends. This CDR3 is built from 16 residues. CDR1 and CDR2 from the germline V gene are SGHVS and FNYEAQ. The chain's CDR3 is CASSLDSGGNSYEQYF. The CDR3 nucleotides are TGTGCCAGCAGCTTAGATTCCGGGGGAAACTCCTACGAGCAGTACTTC.

There are a few counts of this clone. The chain has TRBV28 and TRBJ2-1; 9 positions agree with TRBD2. The V gene end was trimmed by 5 bases and the J gene end by 4 bases; junction bases not matched to a gene: 6. Germline V lookup: CDR1 MDHEN, CDR2 SYDVKM. This CDR3 comprises 15 residues. CDR3 protein: CASSGQSGRYNEQFF. CDR3 nucleotide sequence: TGTGCCAGCAGTGGTCAGAGCGGGAGGTACAATGAGCAGTTCTTC.

The chain has TRBV10-3 and TRBJ1-5; no clear D. V was shortened by 8 bases and J by 4 bases, with 18 bases between the two germline ends. Germline CDR1 ENHRY, CDR2 SYGVKD. The CDR3 spans 15 residues. The CDR3 DNA is TGTGCCATCCGGGCTGACGGGAAAGATAATCAGCCCCAGCATTTT. This codes for CAIRADGKDNQPQHF.

CDR3 sequence (DNA): TGTGCCTGGAGTGCCGGGACAGGGTACTACGAGCAGTACTTC. Translated, it gives CAWSAGTGYYEQYF. The V and J genes are TRBV30 and TRBJ2-7; 9 nucleotides match TRBD1. Germline V gene data show CDR1 as GTSNPN and CDR2 as SVGIG (reference sequence). The CDR3 covers 14 residues. V lost 1 base, J lost 3 bases, and 4 bases stayed unmatched.

The chain has TRBV5-1 and TRBJ2-7, with TRBD2 identical over 13 bases. CDR1 is SGHRS, CDR2 YFSETQ, per germline. This CDR3 is built from 15 residues. V shed 2 bases, J shed 4 bases, and the junction held 3 bases outside the gene matches. Here the CDR3 DNA reads TGCGCCAGCAGCTTAAGGACTAGCGGGAGTTACGAGCAGTACTTC. The encoded protein is CASSLRTSGSYEQYF. Full variable domain (outside the CDR3, taken from reference TRBV5-1 and TRBJ2-7): KAGVTQTPRYLIKTRGQQVTLSCSPISGHRSVSWYQQTPGQGLQFLFEYFSETQRNKGNFPGRFSGRQFSNSRSEMNVSTLELGDSALYLCASSLRTSGSYEQYFGPGTRLTVT.

The chain is built from TRBV7-9 and TRBJ2-7, with 12 bases that match TRBD1. The CDR3 has 17 residues. Germline V gives CDR1 SEHNR, CDR2 FQNEAQ (reference sequence). J lost 5 bases, V lost 5 bases, and 13 bases had no gene match. Here the CDR3 DNA reads TGTGCCAGCAGCCCCCTTGGGACAGGGGGCGCGTGGGACGAGCAGTACTTC. Its translation: CASSPLGTGGAWDEQYF. The complete variable domain, with remaining parts taken from reference TRBV7-9 and TRBJ2-7, reads DTGVSQNPRHKITKRGQNVTFRCDPISEHNRLYWYRQTLGQGPEFLTYFQNEAQLEKSRLLSDRFSAERPKGSFSTLEIQRTEQGDSAMYLCASSPLGTGGAWDEQYFGPGTRLTVT.

The genes are TRBV5-5 and TRBJ2-1, with 8 bases lining up with TRBD2. V was pared by 1 base and J by 5 bases, with 2 bases of the junction left unmatched. Germline V gene sequence: CDR1 SGHKS, CDR2 YYEKEE (reference sequence). The CDR3 length is 14 residues. CDR3 residues: CASSLQLADNEQFF. In DNA, the CDR3 is TGTGCCAGCAGCTTGCAACTAGCGGACAATGAGCAGTTCTTC. Supplemented by reference TRBV5-5 and TRBJ2-1, the full variable domain reads DAGVTQSPTHLIKTRGQQVTLRCSPISGHKSVSWYQQVLGQGPQFIFQYYEKEERGRGNFPDRFSARQFPNYSSELNVNALLLGDSALYLCASSLQLADNEQFFGPGTRLTVL.

The rearrangement uses TRBV18 and TRBJ1-5; 9 bases line up with TRBD1. CDR3 length: 15 residues. Germline-derived CDR1 and CDR2 are KGHSH and LQKENI. The junction had 7 bases not matched to a gene; V was cut back by 3 bases and J by 7 bases. The CDR3 here is CASSPGTGSGQPQHF. In nucleotides, the CDR3 is TGTGCCAGCTCACCCGGGACAGGGTCAGGCCAGCCCCAGCATTTT.

The gene calls are TRBV28 and TRBJ1-1; the match to TRBD1 covers 10 bases. The CDR3 length is 15 residues. V shed 8 bases, J shed 3 bases, and the junction held 9 bases outside the gene matches. CDR1 is MDHEN, CDR2 SYDVKM, per germline. CDR3 DNA sequence: TGTGCCAGCTATATTCGACAGGGGGCTGACACTGAAGCTTTCTTT. Protein sequence: CASYIRQGADTEAFF.

The rearrangement uses TRBV5-1 and TRBJ1-4; 10 bases align to TRBD1. This CDR3 spans 15 amino acids. Germline CDR1 and CDR2: SGHRS and YFSETQ. With V trimmed by 0 bases and J by 8 bases, 4 bases remained unmatched. In DNA form, the CDR3 reads TGCGCCAGCAGCTTGGAGGGACAGGGGCACGAAAAACTGTTTTTT. It yields the protein CASSLEGQGHEKLFF.

The genes are TRBV5-5 and TRBJ1-3; maybe TRBD1 (6 bases). The CDR3 sequence is 16 residues long. The V gene's germline CDR1 is SGHKS and CDR2 YYEKEE (reference sequence). Trimming stripped 4 bases from V and 1 base from J, with 15 bases between. The DNA for the CDR3 is TGTGCCAGCAGCGTGACAGGTTCTTATTCTGGAAACACCATATATTTT. This codes for CASSVTGSYSGNTIYF. Looking up the rest from reference TRBV5-5 and TRBJ1-3 gives the full variable domain: DAGVTQSPTHLIKTRGQQVTLRCSPISGHKSVSWYQQVLGQGPQFIFQYYEKEERGRGNFPDRFSARQFPNYSSELNVNALLLGDSALYLCASSVTGSYSGNTIYFGEGSWLTVV.

V is TRBV27 and J is TRBJ2-2; 8 bases line up with TRBD2. This CDR3 comprises 14 residues. Germline V CDR1 and CDR2: MNHEY, SMNVEV (reference sequence). V was clipped by 4 bases and J by 8 bases; unmatched bases: 6. Here the CDR3 reads CASSSGRAIGELFF. CDR3 DNA: TGTGCCAGCAGTTCCGGGAGGGCCATAGGGGAGCTGTTTTTT.

This chain connects TRBV2 to TRBJ1-3; 8 bases match TRBD1. Germline assignment: CDR1 SNHLY and CDR2 FYNNEI. V dropped 3 bases and J dropped 2; count of bases not matched to a gene: 0. This CDR3 spans 14 amino acids. For the CDR3, the DNA is TGTGCCAGCAGTGAGACAGGGGCTGGAAACACCATATATTTT. It yields the protein CASSETGAGNTIYF.

V usage is TRBV29-1 and J usage is TRBJ1-4; TRBD1 aligns across 9 bases. J was trimmed by 13 bases and V by 6 bases; bases with no gene match: 9. The CDR3 length is 12 residues. The V gene's germline CDR1 is SQVTM and CDR2 ANQGSEA. CDR3 loop: CSVLGQGTRLFF. Written as DNA, the CDR3 is TGCAGCGTCCTGGGACAGGGAACGCGACTGTTTTTT.

CDR3 in DNA: TGTGCCAGCAGTCGGCTAGGGGCCGTGGGTGAGCAGTTCTTC. Translation gives CASSRLGAVGEQFF. J is TRBJ2-1 and V is TRBV6-6, with D perhaps matching TRBD1 (5 bases). Germline assignment: CDR1 MNHNY and CDR2 SVGAGI (reference sequence). V dropped 5 bases and J dropped 9 bases, with 17 bases sitting between them. This CDR3 contains 14 residues.

This CDR3 is CASSLGPEAYEQYF. In DNA form, the CDR3 reads TGTGCCAGCAGCTTAGGTCCAGAGGCCTACGAGCAGTACTTC. V and J are TRBV11-3 and TRBJ2-7, with no clear D. Trimming left V 1 base short and J 2 bases short, with 9 bases between. The V gene's germline CDR1 is SGHNT and CDR2 YENEEA. CDR3 size: 14 residues.

This clone was counted between two and nine times. The gene calls are TRBV11-2 and TRBJ2-3, with D possibly being TRBD2 (5 bases). CDR1 is SGHAT and CDR2 is FQNNGV in the germline V gene. This CDR3 is built from 17 residues. V was clipped by 1 base and J by 6 bases, with 20 bases between them. DNA for the CDR3: TGTGCCAGCAGCTTAGCAGTTAGGACTCAAGGGCCGGATACGCAGTATTTT. As protein: CASSLAVRTQGPDTQYF.

The chain is built from TRBV18 and TRBJ2-1; the match to TRBD2 covers 7 bases. This CDR3 is built from 15 residues. Trimming cost V 1 base and J 8 bases; bases outside gene matches: 8. CDR1 is KGHSH, CDR2 LQKENI, per germline. The CDR3 nucleotides are TGTGCCAGCTCACCACTGAGGGCAGGGAGGGATGAGCAGTTCTTC. Translation gives CASSPLRAGRDEQFF.

The chain recombines TRBV28 with TRBJ1-2; D possibly corresponds to TRBD1 (5 bases). The germline V and J ends were trimmed by 8 bases and 0 bases, with 10 bases remaining between them. The germline CDR1 and CDR2 sequences are MDHEN and SYDVKM. The CDR3 runs 13 residues. The CDR3 sequence is CASRTPPNYGYTF. As DNA, the CDR3 is TGTGCCAGCCGGACACCACCTAACTATGGCTACACCTTC.

J is TRBJ2-2 and V is TRBV5-4, with TRBD1 matching over 8 bases. The germline V gene encodes CDR1 SGHNT and CDR2 YYREEE (reference sequence). Losses at the gene ends were 3 bases for V and 1 base for J; bases not matched to a gene: 2. The CDR3 covers 15 residues. CDR3 sequence reads: CASSSDRGNTGELFF. CDR3 sequence (DNA): TGTGCCAGCAGCTCCGACAGGGGGAACACCGGGGAGCTGTTTTTT. The whole variable domain, filled in from reference TRBV5-4 and TRBJ2-2, reads ETGVTQSPTHLIKTRGQQVTLRCSSQSGHNTVSWYQQALGQGPQFIFQYYREEENGRGNFPPRFSGLQFPNYSSELNVNALELDDSALYLCASSSDRGNTGELFFGEGSRLTVL.

The J gene is TRBJ2-1, the V gene TRBV27; 11 bases agree with TRBD2. With 5 bases clipped from V and 5 bases from J, the junction kept 2 bases outside the gene matches. CDR1 MNHEY and CDR2 SMNVEV come from the germline V gene (reference sequence). The CDR3 is made up of 14 amino acids. The CDR3 region has the DNA TGTGCCAGCAGTCGACTAGCGGGAAACAATGAGCAGTTCTTC. It yields the protein CASSRLAGNNEQFF.

The chain uses TRBV6-5 and TRBJ2-7; D gene unclear. The CDR3 has 15 amino acids. Trimming took off 6 bases at V and 2 bases at J, with 17 bases between the two ends. Per the germline V gene, CDR1 is MNHEY and CDR2 is SVGAGI. The CDR3 spells CASRREVADTYEQYF. The DNA of the CDR3 is TGTGCCAGCAGACGAGAGGTGGCTGATACCTACGAGCAGTACTTC.

The chain recombines TRBV6-1 with TRBJ1-5; D remains unclear. Between the trimmed V and J ends, which lost 0 bases and 8 bases, there was a span of 11 bases. The germline CDR1 and CDR2 sequences are MNHNS and SASEGT. CDR3 size: 14 residues. CDR3: CASSEAPWREPQHF. In DNA, the CDR3 is TGTGCCAGCAGTGAAGCCCCATGGAGGGAGCCCCAGCATTTT.

V is TRBV11-1 and J is TRBJ2-5, with D possibly TRBD1 on 6 matching bases. Trimming pared 5 bases from V and 9 bases from J, leaving 19 bases between. The CDR3 extends over 14 amino acids. Per the germline V gene, CDR1 is SGHAT and CDR2 is FQDESV (reference sequence). The DNA for the CDR3 is TGTGCCAGCAGCCAGGGGCAGGGGTCCGGAGCCCAGTACTTC. It translates to CASSQGQGSGAQYF.

J is TRBJ2-7 and V is TRBV5-4, with 8 nucleotides matching TRBD2. Germline lookup yields CDR1 SGHNT and CDR2 YYREEE (reference sequence). This CDR3 has 14 residues. V lost 4 bases and J lost 3; bases outside the gene matches: 6. CDR3 sequence: CASSRGGSIYEQYF. In nucleotides, the CDR3 is TGTGCCAGCAGCCGGGGGGGGAGTATCTACGAGCAGTACTTC.

The V gene is TRBV28, the J gene TRBJ2-1, with TRBD2 matching 12 bases. V lost 5 bases and J lost 7; bases outside the gene matches: 6. This CDR3 is built from 15 residues. Per germline, CDR1 MDHEN and CDR2 SYDVKM. CDR3 amino acids: CASSPASGRANEQFF. CDR3 bases: TGTGCCAGCAGTCCCGCTAGCGGGAGGGCAAATGAGCAGTTCTTC. Full variable domain (remainder filled in from reference TRBV28 and TRBJ2-1): DVKVTQSSRYLVKRTGEKVFLECVQDMDHENMFWYRQDPGLGLRLIYFSYDVKMKEKGDIPEGYSVSREKKERFSLILESASTNQTSMYLCASSPASGRANEQFFGPGTRLTVL.

This chain joins TRBV19 and TRBJ1-5, with D hard to call. The V and J ends lost 3 bases and 2 bases respectively, with 11 bases between them. The CDR3 length is 15 residues. Looked up from germline, CDR1 is LNHDA and CDR2 is SQIVND (reference sequence). This chain's CDR3 is CASSILAVGNQPQHF. The CDR3 DNA is TGTGCCAGTAGTATCTTGGCCGTTGGCAATCAGCCCCAGCATTTT.

The chain combines TRBV10-3 with TRBJ2-1, with 7 bases lining up with TRBD1. CDR1 ENHRY and CDR2 SYGVKD come from the germline V gene. The CDR3 has 14 amino acids. V was clipped by 7 bases and J by 0 bases; unmatched bases: 3. CDR3 DNA sequence: TGTGCCATCATGGACAGGAGCTCCTACAATGAGCAGTTCTTC. It is translated as CAIMDRSSYNEQFF.

The genes are TRBV5-1 and TRBJ1-5; TRBD1 matches at 7 bases. Trimming cost V 1 base and J 3 bases; bases outside gene matches: 4. CDR1 and CDR2 from the germline V gene are SGHRS and YFSETQ. The CDR3 extends over 15 amino acids. This CDR3 is CASSLQGEDNQPQHF. Written as DNA, the CDR3 is TGCGCCAGCAGCTTGCAGGGGGAAGACAATCAGCCCCAGCATTTT.

This chain connects TRBV30 to TRBJ2-7; 11 bases agree with TRBD2. The CDR3 has 14 amino acids. The germline gives CDR1 GTSNPN, CDR2 SVGIG (reference sequence). Losses at the gene ends were 5 bases for V and 0 bases for J; bases not matched to a gene: 3. As DNA, the CDR3 is TGTGCCTGGGCTACTAGCGGGAGCTCCTACGAGCAGTACTTC. This codes for CAWATSGSSYEQYF. The full variable domain, with the rest looked up from reference TRBV30 and TRBJ2-7, is SQTIHQWPATLVQPVGSPLSLECTVEGTSNPNLYWYRQAAGRGLQLLFYSVGIGQISSEVPQNLSASRPQDRQFILSSKKLLLSDSGFYLCAWATSGSSYEQYFGPGTRLTVT.